This is a list of T cell receptor beta chains from one sample in a study of monozygotic twins with inflammatory bowel disease. One entry per CDR3 protein, without DNA, is what TCRdb gives after re-calling the 5' RACE reads. Its table lists more than 100,000 distinct CDR3 sequences. The source material was blood. The receptors were sampled from a human donor with ulcerative colitis or Crohn's disease, or a healthy co-twin of an affected twin (not recorded which). Both conserved end residues are part of each CDR3. Clone size is given for some rows only: seen once, a few or many times, or a class if the clone is expanded.

clone_size j_call v_call cdr3_aa
- TRBJ2-2 TRBV12-3/TRBV12-4 CASSRSGAMNTGELFF
- TRBJ2-3 TRBV4-3 CASSQEASPQVDTQYF
- TRBJ2-1 TRBV20-1 CSARAQLLNNEQFF
- TRBJ1-6 TRBV6-5 CASSYAAQGSGSPLHF
- TRBJ2-1 TRBV21-1 CASSKDRTGSYNEQFF
- TRBJ1-4 TRBV7-9 CASSVQGAGGEKLFF
- TRBJ2-5 TRBV24-1 CATSVSGGAKTQYF
- TRBJ2-1 TRBV5-6 CASSLVGVYYNEQFF
- TRBJ1-5 TRBV12-3/TRBV12-4 CASSPTRDRVKNQPQHF
- TRBJ2-1 TRBV5-5 CASSLGTGYNEQFF
- TRBJ1-5 TRBV27 CASRGQGENQPQHF
- TRBJ2-3 TRBV4-3 CASSHLLGGQGTDTQYF
- TRBJ2-1 TRBV12-3/TRBV12-4 CASSLPFGDLTGGEQFF
- TRBJ2-5 TRBV7-2 CASSLVLLETQYF
- TRBJ1-4 TRBV7-2 CASREGSSATNEKLFF
- TRBJ2-7 TRBV20-1 CSAIPDRVTYEQYF
- TRBJ1-6 TRBV2 CASRLQDSPLHF
- TRBJ2-1 TRBV20-1 CSASSGRRKNEQFF
medium-sized TRBJ2-1 TRBV7-9 CASSPRKLAGAVREQFF
- TRBJ1-3 TRBV5-1 CASSLDRPSGNTIYF
- TRBJ2-7 TRBV7-8 CASSLYPDRSYEQYF
- TRBJ2-1 TRBV7-2 CASSLYGTYNEQFF
- TRBJ2-7 TRBV11-2 CASSFYPGTRITYEQYF
- TRBJ1-2 TRBV5-4 CASSSDRGVKGYTF
- TRBJ2-2 TRBV28 CASSLLDTGELFF
- TRBJ2-7 TRBV28 CASTLVTGGRGEQYF
- TRBJ2-1 TRBV12-3/TRBV12-4 CASSPWTGGNNEQFF
- TRBJ2-1 TRBV5-1 CASSLVWNHYNEQFF
- TRBJ2-1 TRBV20-1 CSVAGNNEQFF
- TRBJ1-1 TRBV5-1 CASSPSGTNTEAFF
- TRBJ2-2 TRBV19 CASSAGQGTGELFF
- TRBJ2-7 TRBV5-5 CASILLGSSYEQYF
- TRBJ2-7 TRBV7-2 CASSLDIIRTPYEQYF